This T cell receptor beta chain appears in the sequencing data of a study of human T cells and chemical hapten exposure (dated by TCRdb to the early 2020s). In terms of the full investigation: For sensitization, 2% DPC in acetone was applied to an approximately 2 cm by approximately 2 cm area of upper inner arm skin. Patients additionally received weekly therapeutic DPC doses to the scalp throughout the roughly 23-week study period. Patch testing was done on the upper back using Finn chambers containing 0.01% DPC, and results were scored after 6 days according to International Contact Dermatitis Research Group standards. Alopecia areata with under or over 50% scalp involvement, alopecia totalis and alopecia universalis were represented in the patient cohort, which was mostly female. Libraries were combined into a pool for sequencing, and differences in TCR yield between samples came mainly from small differences in library volumes within the pool. In alopecia patients, the study followed how the peripheral blood TCR repertoire changed in vivo over primary and secondary sensitization to diphenylcyclopropenone (DPC), a hapten. Blood was sampled from patients pre-sensitization (week 0) and at 2, 6 and about 24 weeks after DPC sensitization. Blood for TCR sequencing was provided by twenty-nine alopecia patients at one to four time points (pre-sensitization, 2, 6 and 24 weeks). Points the paper makes about the study in general: No change with DPC sensitization was found in the number of TCRs above 1 in 1000 frequency, and no evidence of global repertoire structure alterations was found. Expanded TCRs formed significantly more large CDR3 similarity clusters than pre-sensitization or healthy control sets, consistent with antigen-driven responses. After repeated subsampling, the strength of the expansion versus patch-test correlation and the threshold at which it became significant changed. Patch test score was positively correlated with the number of PT1 expanded TCRs, with significance at thresholds 8, 16 and 32 but not at 4. Because all patients had alopecia, a presumed autoimmune disease, the immune response of the patients might differ from that of healthy individuals.

This specimen's time point label, per the study, means: pre-sensitization, week 0. The meaning of the sample's treatment or condition label: therapeutic diphenylcyclopropenone sensitization with weekly scalp DPC. At each patch-test visit, blood was drawn before the patch test was applied. Patients were eligible if aged 18 to 70, diagnosed with alopecia and judged suitable for DPC therapy, and pregnant patients were excluded. Total RNA was isolated from unfractionated whole blood collected in Tempus Blood RNA tubes. To note about this clonotype: Its target antigen remains unknown. No much larger clonotype is one base removed from it; base qualities were not supplied.

Reading the germline V gene gives CDR1 ENHRY and CDR2 SYGVKD. Trimming removed 6 bases from V and 1 base from J, leaving 9 bases between the germline ends. The CDR3 has 13 amino acids, counting the end cysteine and phenylalanine. Left in the record is the CDR3 DNA by itself, 39 bases read in frame from the first base. Library method: RACE. Sequencing was carried out with a NextSeq 500. During library preparation, unique molecular identifiers were attached to individual cDNA molecules so that TCRs could be counted quantitatively and reproducibly. Both TCR alpha and TCR beta chains were sequenced from each blood RNA sample. The source study handled its data this way. The median number of TCRs per sample was some 100,000, ranging from about 23,224 to 750,000. The Decombinator software suite was used to annotate V, J and CDR3 in the TCR reads. For the PS versus PT1 abundance plots, all samples were subsampled to the same number of TCRs (28,000). TCRs were defined as expanded if absent before sensitization and observed at least eight times at the 2-week time point. TCRdb itself trimmed the public reads at Q25 with fastp, ran MiXCR and retained productive beta chains. Merged by CDR3 protein, the rows form single entries marked with the most common genes and DNA. Clone size and V and J calls follow TCRdb, not the original study. The sample records around 260,000 distinct CDR3 sequences, about 9% of which are singletons. Less than 3% of the sample lies in the top ten.

The sample in question was whole blood, obtained in connection with sensitization to the hapten diphenylcyclopropenone (DPC). The chain links TRBV10-3 with TRBJ1-1; the best D guess is TRBD1, with 5 bases matching. The sequence derives from a woman in her 40s with alopecia areata. Some clones in this sample may be carry-over from other donors' samples. The CDR3 region has the sequence CAISATGNTEAFF. The DNA sequence reads TGTGCCATCAGCGCCACAGGGAACACTGAAGCTTTCTTT.